The 9 T cell receptor beta chains below all came from one sample that was sequenced in a study of T cell responses to AZD1222 COVID-19 vaccine. Assay used: immunoSEQ multiplex PCR; TCRdb lists only in-frame clones, some missing. The sample has more than 140,000 clones; 90% to 95% are singletons. Sequences were derived from peripheral blood, sampled on day 0 of MenACWY control vaccination. All receptors derive from an adult in good health.

The J gene is TRBJ2-7, the V gene TRBV4-1; TRBD1 aligns across 10 bases. Germline-derived CDR1 and CDR2 are MGHRA and YSYEKL. The CDR3 spans 18 residues. Trimming removed 3 bases from V and 2 bases from J; junction bases left unmatched: 13. In nucleotides, the CDR3 is TGCGCCAGCAGCCAGGGTCCTGCCATTGGGACAGGGGCCTACGAGCAGTACTTC. This sequence encodes CASSQGPAIGTGAYEQYF.

This clone was detected only once. This chain links TRBV11-2 with TRBJ2-2; D is unclear. V was pared by 6 bases and J by 5 bases, with 10 bases between. The CDR3 is made up of 13 amino acids. Germline CDR1 reads SGHAT; CDR2 reads FQNNGV. The chain's CDR3 is CASRRVGTGELFF. In nucleotides, the CDR3 is TGTGCCAGCAGACGAGTGGGGACCGGGGAGCTGTTTTTT.

The chain joins TRBV6-5 to TRBJ1-1; possibly TRBD1 for D (6 bases). The CDR3 sequence is 14 residues long. In germline, CDR1 is MNHEY, CDR2 SVGAGI. V was cut by 5 bases and J by 1 base, with 11 bases left in between. The CDR3 coding sequence is TGTGCCAGCAGTAGAACGACAGGGAACACTGAAGCTTTCTTT. Translation: CASSRTTGNTEAFF.

The rearrangement joins TRBV6-2 or TRBV6-3 to TRBJ1-5; D not certain. This CDR3 spans 12 amino acids. V dropped 2 bases and J dropped 5 bases, with 4 bases sitting between them. Germline V CDR1 and CDR2: MNHEY, SVGEGT. Written as DNA, the CDR3 is TGTGCCAGCAGTTACCGGGATCAGCCCCAGCATTTT. Its protein is CASSYRDQPQHF.

This clone was observed a few times. The conserved phenylalanine or tryptophan is not found at the CDR3 terminus, so this likely reflects a read error. The DNA is left out, because the CDR3 cannot be placed on it with certainty; the CDR3 is given as TCRdb lists it. The chain recombines TRBV2 with TRBJ2-7; TRBD2 is taken as the D call from the table, unchecked against the DNA. The CDR3 is made up of 12 amino acids, end residues included. Germline values: CDR1 SNHLY, CDR2 FYNNEI. The CDR3 reads CASSEEGIKGSL.

The genes are TRBV5-8 and TRBJ2-7, with D tentatively TRBD2 (5 bases). Germline CDR1 SGHTS, CDR2 YDEGEE. CDR3 length: 14 amino acids. Trimming stripped 0 bases from V and 0 bases from J, with 7 bases between. The CDR3 is CASSLEDYSYEQYF. The CDR3 DNA reads TGTGCCAGCAGCTTGGAAGACTACTCCTACGAGCAGTACTTC.

V usage is TRBV5-6 and J usage is TRBJ1-6; D call uncertain. CDR3 length: 13 residues. CDR1 and CDR2 (germline): SGHDT, YYEEEE. V was clipped by 0 bases and J by 14 bases, with 12 bases between them. CDR3 coding DNA: TGTGCCAGCAGCTTGGATCGGATGGCAACCCTCCACTTT. As protein: CASSLDRMATLHF.

The V and J genes are TRBV5-1 and TRBJ2-1; maybe TRBD2 (6 bases). Trimming stripped 7 bases from V and 0 bases from J, with 8 bases between. The CDR3 loop spans 13 amino acids. CDR1 is SGHRS, CDR2 YFSETQ, per germline. The CDR3 sequence: CASGGFSYNEQFF. The CDR3 DNA follows: TGCGCCAGCGGGGGGTTCTCCTACAATGAGCAGTTCTTC.

The chain uses TRBV5-1 and TRBJ1-6; 8 bases are a match to TRBD1. The CDR3 is 15 residues long. V was clipped by 0 bases and J by 5 bases; unmatched bases: 1. Germline V gives CDR1 SGHRS, CDR2 YFSETQ. The CDR3 here is CASSLGTGNNSPLHF. The DNA for the CDR3 is TGCGCCAGCAGCTTGGGGACAGGGAATAATTCACCCCTCCACTTT.